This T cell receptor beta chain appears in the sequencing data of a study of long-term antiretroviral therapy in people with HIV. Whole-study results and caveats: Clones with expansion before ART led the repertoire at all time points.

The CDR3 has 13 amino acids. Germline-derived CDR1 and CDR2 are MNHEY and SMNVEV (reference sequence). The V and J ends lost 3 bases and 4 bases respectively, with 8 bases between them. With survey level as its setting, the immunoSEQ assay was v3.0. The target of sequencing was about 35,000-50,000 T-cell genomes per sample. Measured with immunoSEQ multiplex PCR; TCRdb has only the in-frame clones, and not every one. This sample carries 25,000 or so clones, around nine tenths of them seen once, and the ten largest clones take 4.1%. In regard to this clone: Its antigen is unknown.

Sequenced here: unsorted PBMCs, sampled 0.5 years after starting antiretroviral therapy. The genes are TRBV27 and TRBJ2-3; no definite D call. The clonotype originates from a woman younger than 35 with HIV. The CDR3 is CASSFQVPDTQYF. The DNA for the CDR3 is TGTGCCAGCAGTTTCCAGGTTCCAGATACGCAGTATTTT.